This entry lists 2 T cell receptor beta chains sequenced from one sample in a study of shared clonotypes between healthy human individuals. This table comes from immunoSEQ multiplex PCR, and its TCRdb copy is limited to in-frame clones, with some not included. The sample yields 2 million to 2.5 million clones, approximately 95% seen once. The material sequenced was naive CD4+ T cells from PBMCs. Regarding subset: CD45RA+ positively selected. Source of these receptors: a man aged 18-30 years in good health. Some clones in this sample may be carry-over from other donors' samples.

The chain joins TRBV2 to TRBJ1-5, with a weak D call TRBD1 (6 bases). V lost 5 bases, J lost 4 bases, and 9 bases lay in between. The CDR3 contains 13 residues. CDR1 is SNHLY, CDR2 FYNNEI, per germline. CDR3 residues: CASSKGGNQPQHF. CDR3 coding DNA: TGTGCCAGCAGTAAAGGGGGTAATCAGCCCCAGCATTTT.

The chain has TRBV23-1 and TRBJ2-7; TRBD1 agrees at 10 bases. TRBV23-1 has ORF status, its function being uncertain. The trim removed 6 bases at V and 5 bases at J, leaving 10 bases unmatched. CDR3 length equals 15 residues. The CDR3 DNA follows: TGCGCCAGCAGCTCGGGGGACAGGGGTATGAACGAGCAGTACTTC. Protein: CASSSGDRGMNEQYF.